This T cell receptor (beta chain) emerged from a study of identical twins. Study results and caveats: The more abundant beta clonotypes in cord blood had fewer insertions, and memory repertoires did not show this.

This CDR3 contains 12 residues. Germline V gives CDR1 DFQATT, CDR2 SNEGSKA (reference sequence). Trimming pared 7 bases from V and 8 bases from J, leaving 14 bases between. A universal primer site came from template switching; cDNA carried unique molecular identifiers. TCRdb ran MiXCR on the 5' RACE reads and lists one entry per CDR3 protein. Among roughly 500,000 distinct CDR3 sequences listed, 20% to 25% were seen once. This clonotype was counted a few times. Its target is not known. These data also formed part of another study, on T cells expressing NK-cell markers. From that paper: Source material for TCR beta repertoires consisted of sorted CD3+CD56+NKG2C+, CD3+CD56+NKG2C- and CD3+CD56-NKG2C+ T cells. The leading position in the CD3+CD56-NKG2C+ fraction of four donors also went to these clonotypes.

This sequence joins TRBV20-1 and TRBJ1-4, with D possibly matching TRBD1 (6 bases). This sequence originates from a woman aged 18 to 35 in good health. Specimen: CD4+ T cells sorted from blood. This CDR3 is CSGGGSDEKLFF. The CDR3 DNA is TGCAGTGGAGGGGGTAGTGACGAAAAACTGTTTTTT.